Below are 27 T cell receptor beta chains sequenced from a single sample in a study of graft-versus-host responses after intestinal transplantation. Profiled with immunoSEQ multiplex PCR; TCRdb holds only in-frame clones, not every one. This table holds around 78,000 clones, around 87% found once. No antigen has been identified for these receptors. The sequenced sample was unstimulated CD8+ T cells sorted from spleen or lymph node cells, obtained before transplant. All receptors come from a human donor who was the organ donor for an intestinal transplant.

V and J are TRBV5-5 and TRBJ2-1; 7 bases map to TRBD1. V was clipped by 5 bases and J by 5 bases; unmatched bases: 10. Germline assignment: CDR1 SGHKS and CDR2 YYEKEE (reference sequence). This CDR3 spans 15 amino acids. DNA for the CDR3: TGTGCCAGCAGTCACGAGGGGGCGCGAAACAATGAGCAGTTCTTC. Translated: CASSHEGARNNEQFF.

This chain joins TRBV6-6 and TRBJ1-1; 8 bases fit TRBD1. Germline V CDR1 and CDR2: MNHNY, SVGAGI (reference sequence). The CDR3 sequence is 16 residues long. J lost 1 base, V lost 4 bases, and 8 bases had no gene match. This CDR3 reads CASSFGWDRSNTEAFF. The CDR3 DNA reads as TGTGCCAGCAGTTTCGGCTGGGACAGGTCGAACACTGAAGCTTTCTTT.

The chain links TRBV5-6 to TRBJ2-7; D call uncertain. CDR3 length: 15 residues. The V end lost 2 bases, the J end lost 3 bases, and 15 bases lay between the germline ends. Germline V gene lookup returns CDR1 SGHDT and CDR2 YYEEEE. DNA for the CDR3: TGTGCCAGCAGCTTAAGCCCCCTCCTTCACTACGAGCAGTACTTC. Translating it yields CASSLSPLLHYEQYF. Full variable domain (missing parts from reference TRBV5-6 and TRBJ2-7): DAGVTQSPTHLIKTRGQQVTLRCSPKSGHDTVSWYQQALGQGPQFIFQYYEEEERQRGNFPDRFSGHQFPNYSSELNVNALLLGDSALYLCASSLSPLLHYEQYFGPGTRLTVT.

This chain connects TRBV27 to TRBJ2-3, with 7 bases identical to TRBD2. CDR1 is MNHEY and CDR2 is SMNVEV in the germline V gene (reference sequence). The CDR3 loop spans 16 amino acids. Trimming cost V 5 bases and J 2 bases; bases outside gene matches: 10. This CDR3 is CASSLRTRLNTDTQYF. The CDR3 nucleotides read TGTGCCAGCAGTCTCCGGACTAGACTGAACACAGATACGCAGTATTTT.

J is TRBJ2-5 and V is TRBV27, with 7 bases identical to TRBD2. The CDR3 covers 13 residues. Germline CDR1 MNHEY, CDR2 SMNVEV (reference sequence). Trimming took 6 bases from V and 2 from J; bases not matched to a gene: 3. As DNA, the CDR3 is TGTGCCAGCAGGCCTAGCGGACAAGAGACCCAGTACTTC. This gives the protein CASRPSGQETQYF.

This rearrangement joins TRBV14 to TRBJ2-1; 7 nucleotides match TRBD2. Germline values: CDR1 SGHDN, CDR2 FVKESK. The V segment lost 3 bases and the J segment 6 bases; nucleotides outside the gene matches: 14. The CDR3 extends over 17 amino acids. CDR3 nucleotides: TGTGCCAGCAGCCACACTTGGGGAGGGGTCCCCTTCAATGAGCAGTTCTTC. Protein sequence: CASSHTWGGVPFNEQFF.

The chain combines TRBV4-1 with TRBJ1-2; D call uncertain. The CDR3 consists of 15 residues. The ends were cut back, 2 bases at V and 0 bases at J, with 10 bases in the middle. The germline V gene encodes CDR1 MGHRA and CDR2 YSYEKL. The CDR3 spells CASSQFISANYGYTF. Written as DNA, the CDR3 is TGCGCCAGCAGCCAATTCATATCGGCTAACTATGGCTACACCTTC.

This rearrangement joins TRBV29-1 to TRBJ2-3, with TRBD2 identical over 8 bases. Germline CDR1 reads SQVTM; CDR2 reads ANQGSEA. V trimming: 0 bases; J trimming: 0 bases; junction bases outside the gene matches: 14. The length of the CDR3 is 19 residues. The CDR3 reads CSVEDPTEERGTSTDTQYF. In DNA form, the CDR3 reads TGCAGCGTTGAAGATCCCACGGAGGAGCGGGGGACTAGCACAGATACGCAGTATTTT.

This rearrangement joins TRBV27 to TRBJ1-5; D gene ambiguous. CDR1 is MNHEY, CDR2 SMNVEV, per germline (reference sequence). V was shortened by 5 bases and J by 0 bases, with 5 bases between the two germline ends. The CDR3 has 13 amino acids. The CDR3 protein is CASSPYSNQPQHF. In DNA form, the CDR3 reads TGTGCCAGCAGTCCCTATAGCAATCAGCCCCAGCATTTT.

The J gene is TRBJ1-2, the V gene TRBV5-8; D unresolved. The V end lost 4 bases, the J end lost 8 bases, and 9 bases lay between the germline ends. Germline V CDR1 and CDR2: SGHTS, YDEGEE. This CDR3 is 11 amino acids long. The CDR3 nucleotides read TGTGCCAGCAGCCACGAGGGCGGCTACACCTTC. Encoded protein: CASSHEGGYTF.

V is TRBV7-9 and J is TRBJ2-2, with D perhaps matching TRBD1 or TRBD2 (5 bases each). Trimming pared 4 bases from V and 10 bases from J, leaving 10 bases between. The CDR3 length is 12 residues. Germline CDR1 reads SEHNR; CDR2 reads FQNEAQ (reference sequence). CDR3 region: CASSSGTAELFF. DNA for the CDR3: TGTGCCAGCAGCTCAGGGACGGCGGAGCTGTTTTTT.

The chain combines TRBV5-4 with TRBJ2-7; 7 nucleotides line up with TRBD2. Germline V gene sequence: CDR1 SGHNT, CDR2 YYREEE (reference sequence). This CDR3 region has 14 residues. Unmatched junction bases numbered 12, after V lost 5 bases and J lost 7 bases. The CDR3 bases are TGTGCCAGCAGACCTAGGGACTACTATGGGGAGCAGTACTTC. This sequence encodes CASRPRDYYGEQYF.

V usage is TRBV7-9 and J usage is TRBJ1-2; D may be TRBD1 (6 bases). This CDR3 spans 12 amino acids. The V gene's germline CDR1 is SEHNR and CDR2 FQNEAQ (reference sequence). Trimming took 6 bases from V and 10 from J, leaving 15 bases between them. CDR3 region: CASSPGDVDYTF. The CDR3 DNA reads TGTGCCAGCAGTCCAGGGGACGTAGACTACACCTTC. The complete variable domain, with remaining parts taken from reference TRBV7-9 and TRBJ1-2, reads DTGVSQNPRHKITKRGQNVTFRCDPISEHNRLYWYRQTLGQGPEFLTYFQNEAQLEKSRLLSDRFSAERPKGSFSTLEIQRTEQGDSAMYLCASSPGDVDYTFGSGTRLTVV.

This chain links TRBV7-9 with TRBJ2-7, with D perhaps being TRBD1 or TRBD2 (7 bases each). The CDR3 runs 13 residues. Germline V gene data show CDR1 as SEHNR and CDR2 as FQNEAQ (reference sequence). V lost 5 bases to trimming and J lost 3 bases, with 11 bases between them. DNA of the CDR3: TGTGCCAGCAGCCCAGGGGGGGTCTACGAGCAGTACTTC. The encoded protein is CASSPGGVYEQYF.

The genes are TRBV28 and TRBJ2-7; 8 bases agree with TRBD1. The CDR3 loop spans 15 amino acids. The ends lost 5 bases at V and 2 bases at J; junction bases unmatched: 8. Germline assignment: CDR1 MDHEN and CDR2 SYDVKM. The CDR3 here is CASSVRTGPTYEQYF. As DNA, the CDR3 is TGTGCCAGCAGTGTAAGGACAGGGCCAACCTACGAGCAGTACTTC.

CDR3 region: CASSEGGYNEQFF. Here the CDR3 DNA reads TGTGCCAGCAGCGAAGGGGGCTACAATGAGCAGTTCTTC. The V call is TRBV7-3, the J call TRBJ2-1; maybe TRBD1 (6 bases). This CDR3 is 13 amino acids long. Germline CDR1 is SGHTA and CDR2 is FQGTGA. V was clipped by 5 bases and J by 3 bases, with 8 bases between them.

The chain uses TRBV7-8 and TRBJ2-1, with D tentatively TRBD1 (6 bases). The germline CDR1 and CDR2 sequences are SGHVS and FQNEAQ. V was clipped by 3 bases and J by 5 bases, with 14 bases between them. The CDR3 sequence is 15 residues long. The CDR3 DNA reads TGTGCCAGCAGCTTGTCGGACAGCAACAACAATGAGCAGTTCTTC. Its translation: CASSLSDSNNNEQFF.

This chain uses TRBV5-6 with TRBJ1-6; weak D call: TRBD1 (6 bases). Per germline, CDR1 SGHDT and CDR2 YYEEEE. Between the trimmed V and J ends, which lost 8 bases and 0 bases, there was a span of 12 bases. CDR3 size: 15 residues. The CDR3 loop is CARTGASSYNSPLHF. The CDR3 coding sequence is TGTGCCAGGACAGGCGCCAGCTCCTATAATTCACCCCTCCACTTT.

About this clone: An end of the junction differs from the germline gene, which may be a read error. The rearrangement links TRBV6-1 to TRBJ2-3, with TRBD2 matching 9 bases. There are 12 residues in the CDR3. The V gene's germline CDR1 is MNHNS and CDR2 SASEGT. CDR3 amino acids: CLYRLAVDTQYF. The CDR3, as DNA: TGCCTATACCGACTAGCGGTGGATACGCAGTATTTT.

This chain uses TRBV7-9 with TRBJ2-3; 7 positions match TRBD2. The germline V gene encodes CDR1 SEHNR and CDR2 FQNEAQ (reference sequence). The J segment lost 2 bases and the V segment lost 1 base, leaving 12 bases of the junction unmatched. CDR3 size: 18 residues. The CDR3 protein is CASSLEGGSGVFTDTQYF. The CDR3 DNA reads as TGTGCCAGCAGCTTAGAAGGCGGAAGCGGGGTTTTCACAGATACGCAGTATTTT.

The V call is TRBV9, the J call TRBJ1-5; 7 bases agree with TRBD1. Germline loops: CDR1 SGDLS, CDR2 YYNGEE. This CDR3 region has 15 residues. Trimming took 0 bases from V and 5 from J; bases not matched to a gene: 5. CDR3 loop: CASSVGDSSDQPQHF. CDR3 DNA sequence: TGTGCCAGCAGCGTAGGGGACAGCTCAGATCAGCCCCAGCATTTT.

The chain couples TRBV30 to TRBJ1-3; D is unclear. Germline V gene lookup returns CDR1 GTSNPN and CDR2 SVGIG (reference sequence). V lost 4 bases and J lost 3, with 7 bases in between. The CDR3 totals 12 residues. The CDR3 nucleotides read TGTGCCTGGAACACACGTGGAAACACCATATATTTT. Residues: CAWNTRGNTIYF.

The chain couples TRBV27 to TRBJ2-7; 10 positions match TRBD2. The CDR3 sequence is 18 residues long. Germline V gene sequence: CDR1 MNHEY, CDR2 SMNVEV (reference sequence). J lost 1 base, V lost 4 bases, and 13 bases had no gene match. DNA for the CDR3: TGTGCCAGCAGTTCCCTTTTAGCGGGGGGCCGTATATCCTACGAGCAGTACTTC. This sequence encodes CASSSLLAGGRISYEQYF.

J is TRBJ2-5 and V is TRBV12-5; tentatively, D is TRBD2 (7 bases). V gave up 4 bases and J gave up 5 bases, with 14 bases separating them. The CDR3 sequence is 14 residues long. The germline V gene has CDR1 LGHNT and CDR2 FRNRAP. The DNA for the CDR3 is TGTGCTAGTGGTTCGGGGGGCGGGTGGGAGACCCAGTACTTC. Amino acids: CASGSGGGWETQYF.

This chain joins TRBV9 and TRBJ2-5, with no clear D. Germline V lookup: CDR1 SGDLS, CDR2 YYNGEE. The CDR3 is made up of 12 amino acids. The V gene lost 0 bases and the J gene lost 7 bases, with 7 bases spanning the gap. This CDR3 is CASSVDLGTQYF. CDR3 in DNA: TGTGCCAGCAGCGTAGACCTAGGGACCCAGTACTTC.

This clone has only a few counts. The rearrangement links TRBV19 to TRBJ1-5, with 9 nucleotides matching TRBD1. In germline, CDR1 is LNHDA, CDR2 SQIVND (reference sequence). This CDR3 spans 17 amino acids. Trimming took 4 bases from V and 5 from J; bases not matched to a gene: 12. The CDR3 protein is CASSSTITGGDYQPQHF. CDR3 DNA: TGTGCCAGTAGTAGTACGATTACAGGGGGCGATTATCAGCCCCAGCATTTT.

This clone was detected once. The V gene is TRBV6-1, the J gene TRBJ1-6; no clear D gene. The CDR3 runs 14 residues. Germline V gives CDR1 MNHNS, CDR2 SASEGT. CDR3 in amino acids: CTILPTEVNSPLHF. DNA for the CDR3: TGTACCATCCTCCCTACAGAAGTTAATTCACCCCTCCACTTT.